This T cell receptor beta chain is from a study of blood T cells in healthy people across ages. Study-level results: The study could not conclusively compare naive and antigen-experienced cells, given its unsorted PBMCs. Long-lived donors exceeded aged donors in naive CD4+ cells and diversity. Diversity estimates drawn from one million T cells were deemed underestimates.

Comment on this clonotype: The antigen remains unidentified.

In terms of origin and age, donors were healthy Caucasian individuals from Russia aged 6 to 90. Using a J-beta primer mix together with a sample-barcoded 5' primer, a second PCR was run for roughly 7 to 11 cycles. TCRdb redid the calling of the 5' RACE reads with MiXCR, one entry per CDR3 protein. The table records nearly 1 million distinct CDR3 sequences, roughly 51% of them present only once. The CDR3 is made up of 14 amino acids. Germline lookup yields CDR1 SGHDT and CDR2 YYEEEE. This sequence joins TRBV5-6 and TRBJ2-1, with D hard to call. The J call may not be correct, given that the DNA end is closer to TRBJ2-7. The source is a woman aged 60-75 years in good health. The sequenced sample consisted of blood. The CDR3 sequence: CASHFRSSYNEQYF. The CDR3 DNA reads TGTGCCAGCCATTTCAGGAGCTCCTACAATGAGCAGTACTTC.